This T cell receptor (beta chain) was recovered during a study of CD8 T cells in Susac syndrome. About the research overall: When blood was drawn, the patients with Susac syndrome were therapy-naive, on corticosteroids, or on intravenous immunoglobulin alone.

Trimming stripped 4 bases from V and 2 bases from J, with 11 bases between. Germline CDR1 reads SQVTM; CDR2 reads ANQGSEA. The CDR3 consists of 14 residues. With random hexamers, 0.5 to 1 ug RNA was reverse transcribed. TCRdb reprocessed the immunoSEQ multiplex PCR reads with MiXCR, giving one entry per CDR3 protein. The sample gives approximately 190,000 distinct CDR3 sequences, approximately 95% of which show up once; around 0.16% is in the top ten. Of note for this clonotype: Its antigen is still unknown. Since no conserved phenylalanine or tryptophan closes the CDR3, a read error is the likely cause.

Study-level results: Susac CD8+ cells expanded clonally the most in TEMRA cells and in active patients. Across the total CD8+ repertoires, under 20 Susac-specific public clones were detected, and across the CD8+ TEMRA repertoires, roughly five such clones were detected.

Sequencing input: CD8+ T cells from PBMCs. The clonotype originates from a human donor with Susac syndrome. This chain links TRBV29-1 with TRBJ2-2; the D gene is possibly TRBD2 (5 bases). The CDR3 sequence: CSVVASPNTGELFL. DNA of the CDR3: TGCAGCGTTGTCGCTAGCCCTAACACCGGGGAGCTGTTTCTT.